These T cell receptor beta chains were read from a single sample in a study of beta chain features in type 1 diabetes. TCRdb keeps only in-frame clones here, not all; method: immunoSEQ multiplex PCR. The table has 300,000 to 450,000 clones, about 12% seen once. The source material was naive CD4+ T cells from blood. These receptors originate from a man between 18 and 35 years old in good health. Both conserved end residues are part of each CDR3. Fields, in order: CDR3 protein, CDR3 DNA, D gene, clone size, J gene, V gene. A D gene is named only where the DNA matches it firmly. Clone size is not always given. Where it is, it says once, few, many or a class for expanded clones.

CDR3aa: CASSSGEGIYEQYF
CDR3nt: TGTGCCAGCAGCTCCGGGGAGGGAATCTACGAGCAGTACTTC
d_gene: TRBD2
abundance: few
j_gene: TRBJ2-7
v_gene: TRBV7-2

CDR3aa: CSVDPGEGRGYTF
CDR3nt: TGCAGCGTCGACCCCGGGGAGGGACGTGGCTACACCTTC
d_gene: NA
abundance: NA
j_gene: TRBJ1-2
v_gene: TRBV29-1

CDR3aa: CASSQDVRSGQFF
CDR3nt: TGCGCCAGCAGCCAAGATGTACGTTCCGGGCAGTTCTTC
d_gene: NA
abundance: few
j_gene: TRBJ2-1
v_gene: TRBV4-1

CDR3aa: CASSALSSGANVLTF
CDR3nt: TGTGCCAGCAGCGCCCTTAGTTCCGGGGCCAACGTCCTGACTTTC
d_gene: NA
abundance: few
j_gene: TRBJ2-6
v_gene: TRBV9

CDR3aa: CASSPTQAFEQYF
CDR3nt: TGTGCCAGCTCACCTACCCAGGCCTTCGAGCAGTACTTC
d_gene: NA
abundance: NA
j_gene: TRBJ2-7
v_gene: TRBV18

CDR3aa: CSVSVRGGFGQQFF
CDR3nt: TGCAGCGTTTCCGTTCGGGGAGGGTTTGGTCAGCAGTTCTTC
d_gene: TRBD2
abundance: few
j_gene: TRBJ2-1
v_gene: TRBV29-1

CDR3aa: CASSYGGQAYGYTF
CDR3nt: TGTGCCAGCAGTTACGGCGGACAGGCCTATGGCTACACCTTC
d_gene: TRBD1
abundance: few
j_gene: TRBJ1-2
v_gene: TRBV6-5

CDR3aa: CSFWTGGALGELFF
CDR3nt: TGCAGCTTTTGGACAGGGGGCGCTTTGGGGGAGCTGTTTTTT
d_gene: TRBD1
abundance: few
j_gene: TRBJ2-2
v_gene: TRBV29-1

CDR3aa: CATSRAGTAVDEQYF
CDR3nt: TGTGCCACCAGCAGAGCCGGGACAGCGGTAGACGAGCAGTACTTC
d_gene: TRBD1
abundance: few
j_gene: TRBJ2-7
v_gene: TRBV15

CDR3aa: CASPGQGAYEQYF
CDR3nt: TGTGCCAGCCCCGGACAGGGAGCCTACGAGCAGTACTTC
d_gene: TRBD1
abundance: NA
j_gene: TRBJ2-7
v_gene: TRBV19

CDR3aa: CAISGQGDSPLHF
CDR3nt: TGTGCCATCAGTGGACAGGGTGATTCACCCCTCCACTTT
d_gene: TRBD1
abundance: NA
j_gene: TRBJ1-6
v_gene: TRBV10-3

CDR3aa: CASSMGRSDTQYF
CDR3nt: TGTGCCAGTAGTATGGGCCGGTCAGATACGCAGTATTTT
d_gene: NA
abundance: NA
j_gene: TRBJ2-3
v_gene: TRBV19

CDR3aa: CASSLVPFANYGYTF
CDR3nt: TGTGCCAGCAGCTTAGTCCCCTTCGCTAACTATGGCTACACCTTC
d_gene: NA
abundance: NA
j_gene: TRBJ1-2
v_gene: TRBV7-2

CDR3aa: CASSGTSGVDTQYF
CDR3nt: TGTGCCAGCAGTGGGACTAGCGGGGTGGATACGCAGTATTTT
d_gene: TRBD2
abundance: NA
j_gene: TRBJ2-3
v_gene: TRBV25-1

CDR3aa: CASSPTTSRRSYEQYF
CDR3nt: TGTGCCAGCTCACCTACGACTAGCCGTCGTTCCTACGAGCAGTACTTC
d_gene: TRBD2
abundance: NA
j_gene: TRBJ2-7
v_gene: TRBV18

CDR3aa: CASSSYRQGPRYTF
CDR3nt: TGTGCCAGCAGCTCCTACCGACAGGGGCCCCGCTACACCTTC
d_gene: TRBD1
abundance: few
j_gene: TRBJ1-2
v_gene: TRBV7-9

CDR3aa: CAWSSESSPLHF
CDR3nt: TGTGCCTGGAGTAGCGAGAGTTCACCCCTCCACTTT
d_gene: NA
abundance: many
j_gene: TRBJ1-6
v_gene: TRBV30

CDR3aa: CAISEPGTYSYEQYF
CDR3nt: TGTGCCATCAGTGAACCGGGAACCTACTCCTACGAGCAGTACTTC
d_gene: NA
abundance: NA
j_gene: TRBJ2-7
v_gene: TRBV10-3

CDR3aa: CASSPGTRSSGVYNEQFF
CDR3nt: TGTGCCAGCTCACCGGGGACTCGCTCCTCGGGGGTGTACAATGAGCAGTTCTTC
d_gene: NA
abundance: NA
j_gene: TRBJ2-1
v_gene: TRBV18

CDR3aa: CASSSPGNYNEQFF
CDR3nt: TGTGCCAGCAGTTCCCCGGGAAACTACAATGAGCAGTTCTTC
d_gene: NA
abundance: NA
j_gene: TRBJ2-1
v_gene: TRBV6-6

CDR3aa: CASRRQGGNEQFF
CDR3nt: TGCGCCAGCAGAAGACAGGGTGGGAATGAGCAGTTCTTC
d_gene: TRBD1
abundance: NA
j_gene: TRBJ2-1
v_gene: TRBV5-1

CDR3aa: CASVIGGALSTDTQYF
CDR3nt: TGTGCCAGCGTTATTGGGGGCGCGTTAAGCACAGATACGCAGTATTTT
d_gene: NA
abundance: NA
j_gene: TRBJ2-3
v_gene: TRBV5-4

CDR3aa: CAGRLDLAGELFF
CDR3nt: TGTGCCGGTCGACTAGATCTGGCCGGGGAGCTGTTTTTT
d_gene: NA
abundance: NA
j_gene: TRBJ2-2
v_gene: TRBV2

CDR3aa: CASSPDRGYEQYF
CDR3nt: TGCGCCAGCAGCCCCGACAGGGGATACGAGCAGTACTTC
d_gene: TRBD1
abundance: NA
j_gene: TRBJ2-7
v_gene: TRBV5-1

CDR3aa: CASSPRQGRKLFF
CDR3nt: TGTGCCAGCAGCCCCCGGCAGGGCAGGAAACTGTTTTTT
d_gene: NA
abundance: NA
j_gene: TRBJ1-4
v_gene: TRBV7-2

CDR3aa: CASSQDGQGTYEQYF
CDR3nt: TGCGCCAGCAGCCAAGATGGGCAGGGCACCTACGAGCAGTACTTC
d_gene: NA
abundance: few
j_gene: TRBJ2-7
v_gene: TRBV4-3

CDR3aa: CASSSGQAPYEQYF
CDR3nt: TGTGCCAGCAGTTCGGGACAGGCCCCCTACGAGCAGTACTTC
d_gene: TRBD1
abundance: NA
j_gene: TRBJ2-7
v_gene: TRBV28

CDR3aa: CASSLEASPSTDTQYF
CDR3nt: TGTGCCAGCAGCTTAGAAGCGTCTCCTAGCACAGATACGCAGTATTTT
d_gene: NA
abundance: NA
j_gene: TRBJ2-3
v_gene: TRBV7-9

CDR3aa: CASSDSTLGRGDEQFF
CDR3nt: TGTGCCAGCAGCGACAGCACCCTGGGGCGGGGGGATGAGCAGTTCTTC
d_gene: TRBD2
abundance: few
j_gene: TRBJ2-1
v_gene: TRBV6-6

CDR3aa: CASSLGTADYGYTF
CDR3nt: TGCGCCAGCAGCTTGGGGACTGCTGACTATGGCTACACCTTC
d_gene: NA
abundance: few
j_gene: TRBJ1-2
v_gene: TRBV5-1

CDR3aa: CASSADTRTDTQYF
CDR3nt: TGTGCCAGCAGTGCGGACACCCGGACAGATACGCAGTATTTT
d_gene: NA
abundance: few
j_gene: TRBJ2-3
v_gene: TRBV6-5

CDR3aa: CASSTRGGSYNEQFF
CDR3nt: TGTGCCAGTAGTACCCGGGGGGGCTCCTACAATGAGCAGTTCTTC
d_gene: TRBD2
abundance: few
j_gene: TRBJ2-1
v_gene: TRBV19

CDR3aa: CATPTSRDTQYF
CDR3nt: TGTGCCACACCAACTAGCCGCGATACGCAGTATTTT
d_gene: NA
abundance: NA
j_gene: TRBJ2-3
v_gene: TRBV10-3

CDR3aa: CASSLVSENQPQHF
CDR3nt: TGTGCCAGCAGCTTAGTTTCAGAAAATCAGCCCCAGCATTTT
d_gene: NA
abundance: few
j_gene: TRBJ1-5
v_gene: TRBV7-2

CDR3aa: CASSLAAGQGRSYNEQFF
CDR3nt: TGCGCCAGCAGCTTGGCCGCAGGACAGGGACGCTCCTACAATGAGCAGTTCTTC
d_gene: TRBD1
abundance: few
j_gene: TRBJ2-1
v_gene: TRBV5-1

CDR3aa: CASSLQGGYEQYF
CDR3nt: TGCGCCAGCAGCTTACAGGGGGGATACGAGCAGTACTTC
d_gene: TRBD1
abundance: NA
j_gene: TRBJ2-7
v_gene: TRBV5-1

CDR3aa: CAWSVRRETQYF
CDR3nt: TGTGCCTGGAGTGTCCGGAGAGAGACCCAGTACTTC
d_gene: NA
abundance: few
j_gene: TRBJ2-5
v_gene: TRBV30

CDR3aa: CASSPPSKSYEQYF
CDR3nt: TGTGCCAGCTCACCACCGAGTAAATCCTACGAGCAGTACTTC
d_gene: NA
abundance: NA
j_gene: TRBJ2-7
v_gene: TRBV18

CDR3aa: CASSQDRRGKMNTEAFF
CDR3nt: TGCGCCAGCAGCCAAGATAGGCGCGGGAAAATGAACACTGAAGCTTTCTTT
d_gene: NA
abundance: NA
j_gene: TRBJ1-1
v_gene: TRBV4-3

CDR3aa: CASRQGPGANVLTF
CDR3nt: TGCGCCAGCAGACAGGGCCCTGGGGCCAACGTCCTGACTTTC
d_gene: NA
abundance: NA
j_gene: TRBJ2-6
v_gene: TRBV5-1

CDR3aa: CASTWEGGANVLTF
CDR3nt: TGTGCCAGCACCTGGGAGGGAGGGGCCAACGTCCTGACTTTC
d_gene: TRBD2
abundance: few
j_gene: TRBJ2-6
v_gene: TRBV28

CDR3aa: CAWIPDRGLYEQFF
CDR3nt: TGTGCCTGGATCCCGGACAGGGGGCTCTATGAGCAGTTCTTC
d_gene: TRBD1
abundance: many
j_gene: TRBJ2-1
v_gene: TRBV30

CDR3aa: CASSQEGRGGRTEAFF
CDR3nt: TGCGCCAGCAGCCAAGAGGGTCGTGGGGGGAGGACTGAAGCTTTCTTT
d_gene: NA
abundance: NA
j_gene: TRBJ1-1
v_gene: TRBV4-3

CDR3aa: CASSPRPSGAYNEQFF
CDR3nt: TGTGCCAGCAGTCCTCGTCCTAGCGGGGCGTACAATGAGCAGTTCTTC
d_gene: TRBD2
abundance: NA
j_gene: TRBJ2-1
v_gene: TRBV6-4

CDR3aa: CASSQTGYGYTF
CDR3nt: TGTGCCAGCAGTCAAACGGGCTATGGCTACACCTTC
d_gene: NA
abundance: few
j_gene: TRBJ1-2
v_gene: TRBV2

CDR3aa: CASSVGTGASGNYGYTF
CDR3nt: TGTGCCAGCAGCGTAGGGACAGGGGCCTCGGGTAACTATGGCTACACCTTC
d_gene: TRBD1
abundance: NA
j_gene: TRBJ1-2
v_gene: TRBV9

CDR3aa: CSVLRGATGELFF
CDR3nt: TGCAGCGTGCTGCGCGGAGCCACCGGGGAGCTGTTTTTT
d_gene: NA
abundance: NA
j_gene: TRBJ2-2
v_gene: TRBV29-1

CDR3aa: CASSQTGSENTF
CDR3nt: TGTGCCAGCAGCCAGACTGGGTCCGAAAATACCTTC
d_gene: NA
abundance: NA
j_gene: TRBJ2-7
v_gene: TRBV2

CDR3aa: CASSTTGGYEQYF
CDR3nt: TGTGCCAGCAGCACGACAGGGGGCTACGAGCAGTACTTC
d_gene: TRBD1
abundance: NA
j_gene: TRBJ2-7
v_gene: TRBV11-1

CDR3aa: CASSVVNQETQYF
CDR3nt: TGTGCCAGCAGCGTAGTTAACCAAGAGACCCAGTACTTC
d_gene: NA
abundance: NA
j_gene: TRBJ2-5
v_gene: TRBV9

CDR3aa: CASSHGRDGELFF
CDR3nt: TGCGCCAGCAGCCACGGACGGGACGGGGAGCTGTTTTTT
d_gene: NA
abundance: NA
j_gene: TRBJ2-2
v_gene: TRBV4-3